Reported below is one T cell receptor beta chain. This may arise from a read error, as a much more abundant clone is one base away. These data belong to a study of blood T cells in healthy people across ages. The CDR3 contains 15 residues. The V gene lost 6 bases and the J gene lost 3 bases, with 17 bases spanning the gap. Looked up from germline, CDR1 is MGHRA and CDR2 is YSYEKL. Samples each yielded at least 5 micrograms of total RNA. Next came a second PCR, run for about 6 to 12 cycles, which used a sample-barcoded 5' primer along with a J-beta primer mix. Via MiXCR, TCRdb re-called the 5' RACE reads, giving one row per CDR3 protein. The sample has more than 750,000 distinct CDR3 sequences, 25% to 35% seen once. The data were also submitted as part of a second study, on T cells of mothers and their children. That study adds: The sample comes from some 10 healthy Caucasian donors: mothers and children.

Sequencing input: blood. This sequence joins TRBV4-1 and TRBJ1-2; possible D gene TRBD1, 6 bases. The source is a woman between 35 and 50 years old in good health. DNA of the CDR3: TGCGCCAGCAGGGAACAGGGTCTCCCCCACTATGGCTACACCTTC. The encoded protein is CASREQGLPHYGYTF.